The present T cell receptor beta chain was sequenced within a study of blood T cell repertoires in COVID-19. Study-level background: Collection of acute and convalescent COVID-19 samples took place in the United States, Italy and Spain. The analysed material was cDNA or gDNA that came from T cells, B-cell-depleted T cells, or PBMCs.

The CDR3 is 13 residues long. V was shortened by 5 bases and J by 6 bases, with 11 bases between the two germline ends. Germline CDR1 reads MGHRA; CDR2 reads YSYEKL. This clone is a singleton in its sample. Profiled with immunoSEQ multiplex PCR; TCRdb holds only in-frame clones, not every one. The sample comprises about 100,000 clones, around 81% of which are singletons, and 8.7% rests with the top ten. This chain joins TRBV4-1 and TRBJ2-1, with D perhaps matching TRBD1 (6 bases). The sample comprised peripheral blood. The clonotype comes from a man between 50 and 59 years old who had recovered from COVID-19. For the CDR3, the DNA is TGCGCCAGCAGCACCGGACAGTCCAATGAGCAGTTCTTC. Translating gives CASSTGQSNEQFF.